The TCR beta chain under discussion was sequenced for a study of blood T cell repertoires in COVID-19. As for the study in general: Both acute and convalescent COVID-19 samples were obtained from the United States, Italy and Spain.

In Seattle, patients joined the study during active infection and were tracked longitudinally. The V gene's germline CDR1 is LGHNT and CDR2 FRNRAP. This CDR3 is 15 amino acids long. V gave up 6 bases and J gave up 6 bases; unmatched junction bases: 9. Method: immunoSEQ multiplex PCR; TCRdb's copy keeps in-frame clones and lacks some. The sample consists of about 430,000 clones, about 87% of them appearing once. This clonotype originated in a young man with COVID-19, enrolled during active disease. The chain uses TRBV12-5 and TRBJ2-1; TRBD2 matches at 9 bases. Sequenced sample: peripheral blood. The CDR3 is CASGTSGTSINEQFF. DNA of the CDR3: TGTGCTAGTGGCACCTCCGGGACTAGCATCAATGAGCAGTTCTTC.